This T cell receptor beta chain is drawn from a study of cytomegalovirus exposure and HLA in healthy donors. PCR employed 60 Vbeta and 13 Jbeta primers. Measured with immunoSEQ multiplex PCR; TCRdb has only the in-frame clones, and not every one. The data contain approximately 150,000 clones, around 73% of them singletons. Sample: PBMCs. This clonotype originated in a woman younger than 35 in good health and CMV-seronegative.

The DNA for the CDR3 is TGCAGCGTTGAGGCCCAGAGGCGCCACGAGCAGTACTTC. Residues: CSVEAQRRHEQYF. V and J are TRBV29-1 and TRBJ2-7; D is unresolved. V lost 3 bases to trimming and J lost 5 bases, with 14 bases between them. Germline lookup yields CDR1 SQVTM and CDR2 ANQGSEA. This CDR3 spans 13 amino acids.